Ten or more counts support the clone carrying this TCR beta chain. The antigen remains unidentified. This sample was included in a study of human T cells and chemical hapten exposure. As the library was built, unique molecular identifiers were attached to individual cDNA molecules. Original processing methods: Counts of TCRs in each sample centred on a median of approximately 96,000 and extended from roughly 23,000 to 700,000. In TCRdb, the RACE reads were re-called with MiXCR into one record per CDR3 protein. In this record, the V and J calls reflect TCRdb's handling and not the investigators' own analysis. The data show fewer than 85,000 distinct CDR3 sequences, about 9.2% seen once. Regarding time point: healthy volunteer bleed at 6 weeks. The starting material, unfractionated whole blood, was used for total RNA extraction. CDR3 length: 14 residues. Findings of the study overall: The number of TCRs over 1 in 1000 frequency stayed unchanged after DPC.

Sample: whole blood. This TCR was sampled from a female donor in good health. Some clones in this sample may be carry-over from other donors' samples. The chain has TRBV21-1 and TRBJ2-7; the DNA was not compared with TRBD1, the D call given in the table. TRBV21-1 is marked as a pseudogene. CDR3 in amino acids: CASSSGGRSYEQYF. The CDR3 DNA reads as TGTGCCAGCAGCTCAGGGGGGCGCTCCTACGAGCAGTACTTC.